This T cell receptor (beta chain) emerged from a study of T cell responses to AZD1222 COVID-19 vaccine. Comments on this clone: Antigen: not known.

Clones were read by immunoSEQ multiplex PCR, and TCRdb kept only the in-frame ones, dropping some. The table shows 250,000 or so clones, with over 90% occurring only once. General study findings and limits: Females outnumbered males among donors, who were mostly white British; clonal diversity was possibly underestimated. Repertoires were obtained only post-peak T cell response.

The germline V gene has CDR1 MNHEY and CDR2 SVGAGI. The length of the CDR3 is 12 residues. V lost 6 bases, J lost 5 bases, and 10 bases lay in between. This TCR derives from an adult in good health. This material consisted of peripheral blood, taken on day 0 of AZD1222 vaccination. The chain employs TRBV6-5 and TRBJ1-2; no clear D gene. CDR3 amino acids: CASSNEPYGYTF. The CDR3 region has the DNA TGTGCCAGCAGCAACGAACCGTATGGCTACACCTTC.